One T cell receptor beta chain is described in this entry. Its target is unknown. This sample was included in a study of OX40 agonist ivuxolimab in advanced cancers. Study in general: Patients were treated with intravenous ivuxolimab, dosed at 0.01 to 10 mg/kg and infused every 2 weeks. Participants could have had prior anti-PD-1, anti-PD-L1 or anti-CTLA-4 therapy, and around 43% had some. Notes on the study in general: Dosing at 0.1 to 3.0 mg/kg was accompanied by clonal expansion of CD4+ and CD8+ blood T cells by week 6.

Blood sampling was done at baseline, cycle 4 day 1, and cycle 7 day 1. This CDR3 spans 14 amino acids. Trimming cost V 3 bases and J 7 bases; bases outside gene matches: 5. Per germline, CDR1 SGHRS and CDR2 YFSETQ. Libraries were prepared by immunoSEQ multiplex PCR; TCRdb keeps only in-frame clonotypes and omits some of them. Among 80,000 to 90,000 clones, around 80% were seen once, and the ten largest hold roughly 1.7%. The receptor was derived from an adult with an advanced solid tumor such as melanoma, head and neck, liver or kidney cancer. Specimen: CD4+ or CD8+ T cells sorted from blood, collected in a trial of the OX40 agonist ivuxolimab. This chain connects TRBV5-1 to TRBJ1-2; 11 bases agree with TRBD1. The CDR3 coding sequence is TGCGCCAGCAGCTCAACCGGGACAGGGGGTGGCTACACCTTC. Its translation is CASSSTGTGGGYTF.